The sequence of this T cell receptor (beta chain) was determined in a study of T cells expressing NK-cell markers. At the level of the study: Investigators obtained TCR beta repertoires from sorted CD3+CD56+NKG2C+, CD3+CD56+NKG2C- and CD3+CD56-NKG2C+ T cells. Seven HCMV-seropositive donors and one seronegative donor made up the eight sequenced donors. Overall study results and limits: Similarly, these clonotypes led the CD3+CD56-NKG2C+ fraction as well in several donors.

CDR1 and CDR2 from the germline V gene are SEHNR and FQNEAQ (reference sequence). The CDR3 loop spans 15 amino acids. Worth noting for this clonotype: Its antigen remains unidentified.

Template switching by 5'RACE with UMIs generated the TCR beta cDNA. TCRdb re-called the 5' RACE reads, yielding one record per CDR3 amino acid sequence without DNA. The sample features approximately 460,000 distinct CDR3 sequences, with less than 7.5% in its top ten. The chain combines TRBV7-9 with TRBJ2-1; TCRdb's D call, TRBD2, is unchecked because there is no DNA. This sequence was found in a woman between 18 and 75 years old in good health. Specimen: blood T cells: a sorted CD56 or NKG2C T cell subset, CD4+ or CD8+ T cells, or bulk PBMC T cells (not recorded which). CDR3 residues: CASTPGSWGHNEQFF.